The present entry profiles one TCR beta chain with its context. This clonotype came up many times. It has no known antigen specificity. An end of the junction differs from the germline gene, which may be a read error. The roughly 39 donors, aged about 6 to 90 years, were systemically healthy Caucasian individuals from Russia. Each donor gave about 9.7 milliliters of peripheral blood, drawn into EDTA-treated Vacutainer tubes. Ficoll-Paque density-gradient centrifugation was used to isolate PBMCs, with at least 6.5 million per sample. Trizol reagent was used to extract total RNA from PBMCs, with at least 5.5 micrograms per sample. Naive CD45RAhigh/CD27high T cell percentages were measured by flow cytometry on a PBMC aliquot from every donor. To prepare the library, 5' RACE was applied. Reads for this sample came from an Illumina HiSeq 2500. The second PCR ran for about 7 to 11 cycles and used a J-beta primer mix along with a sample-barcoded 5' primer. Each TCR beta cDNA molecule received a unique molecular identifier from a template-switch 5' adaptor carrying 12 random nucleotides. Each sample yielded at least 2.5 million CDR3-containing paired-end reads. The Mint cDNA synthesis kit, primed by a TRBC-specific oligonucleotide, was used to synthesize first-strand cDNA from all RNA. After uracil-DNA glycosylase treatment, a first 18-cycle PCR used universal primers M1SS and BC2_uni_R on all cDNA. The paper's processing steps were these. For normalization, 1 million high-quality reads were randomly selected from each sample, with every read carrying a distinct molecular identifier. Instead of being binned into consensus sequences, reads that shared molecular identifiers were thrown out. MiTCR, with a Q25 quality threshold and the strictest error-elimination algorithm, was used for CDR3 identification, clonotype clustering and error correction. A nonparametric unseen species model with Euler transformation was used to estimate a lower bound on total TCR beta diversity. The public reads were run again by TCRdb, first through fastp at Q25 and then through MiXCR, and only productive beta chains were kept. Every distinct CDR3 protein forms one entry, paired with its most common genes and DNA. TCRdb assigned the V and J calls; the authors' analysis was not used. The sample table shows 1.5 million or so distinct CDR3 sequences, and about 40% are seen once. The ten largest clones capture around 8% of the sample.

The germline V gene provides CDR1 SGHRS and CDR2 YFSETQ. The CDR3 starts with the cysteine, ends with the phenylalanine, and has 14 residues. Only the CDR3 DNA stays, 42 bases, in frame from base 1. These data belong to a study of blood T cells in healthy people across ages (dated by TCRdb to the mid-2010s). With regard to the full study: Template switching captured roughly one uniquely barcoded TCR beta cDNA molecule per two T cells in model experiments. The study measured age-related changes in TCR beta repertoire diversity using deep sequencing normalized with unique cDNA molecular identifiers. The donors were split into four age groups: young (average approximately 16 years), middle-aged (roughly 39), aged (roughly 68) and long-lived (roughly 80). To avoid experimental bias, donors of different ages were randomly spread across the sequencing lanes. Using the same blood draw, the study looked at two additional independent replicas of 1 million unique cDNA reads for two donors, one aged 18 to 30 and the other aged 80 or older. What the authors observed across the whole study: Estimates of total diversity from one million sequenced T cells were regarded as lower bounds and underestimates. Compared with the aged group, the long-lived group had more naive CD4+ T cells, fewer expanded clones and increased TCR diversity, a pattern suggesting age selection. Conclusive comparison of naive and antigen-experienced compartments was prevented by the profiling of bulk unsorted PBMCs. There was a strong correlation between observed TCR beta diversity and the percentage of naive T cells measured by flow cytometry. As age increased, observed TCR beta diversity per million T cells dropped in a roughly linear way, and a significant reduction was already evident by age roughly 40. Because donor CMV infection status was unknown, age-related changes in expanded clonotypes were potentially confounded.

The chain is assembled from TRBV5-1 and TRBJ2-1; 11 bases in the middle match TRBD2. This receptor was obtained from a woman between 18 and 30 years old in good health. The material sequenced was blood. The CDR3 in this case is CASSLRLAGNEQFF. DNA sequence: TGTGCCAGCAGCCTCCGACTAGCGGGAAATGAGCAGTTCTTC.